This entry is about one T cell receptor (beta chain). This entry belongs to a study of blood T cell repertoires in COVID-19. As for the study in general: The origin of the acute and convalescent COVID-19 samples was the United States, Italy and Spain. T cells, B-cell-depleted T cells, or PBMCs provided the cDNA or gDNA that served as material.

Followed longitudinally, the Seattle patients had been enrolled during active infection. The V gene lost 3 bases and the J gene lost 0 bases, with 21 bases spanning the gap. There are 20 residues in the CDR3. CDR1 is LNHDA, CDR2 SQIVND, per germline (reference sequence). In the study's own analysis: Estimated nucleated cell counts came from reference gene primer amplification. Measured with immunoSEQ multiplex PCR; TCRdb has only the in-frame clones, and not every one. The D gene and trimming were derived from the DNA, and the V and J assignments and clone size from that table. The table has some 270,000 clones, about 84% seen once; the top ten hold about 6%.

The clonotype was recovered from a woman of 80 years or more with COVID-19, enrolled during active disease. Material: peripheral blood. This chain connects TRBV19 to TRBJ1-6; D call uncertain. The chain's CDR3 is CASSIGFWFSGLSYNSPLHF. DNA for the CDR3: TGTGCCAGTAGTATTGGGTTTTGGTTCAGCGGCCTCTCCTATAATTCACCCCTCCACTTT.